These 12 T cell receptor beta chains came from one sample sequenced in a study of Graves' ophthalmopathy and Graves' hyperthyroidism. RNA transcripts were the template, and TCR beta CDR3 regions were amplified from them. First-round RT-PCR relied on HTBI primers, and a second-round multiplex PCR came next. TCRdb itself ran the multiplex PCR reads through MiXCR, one entry per CDR3 protein. The data show hundreds of thousands of distinct CDR3 sequences, with less than 55% seen just once and roughly 50% held by the top ten. The specimen was peripheral blood. Source of these receptors: an adult man with Graves' ophthalmopathy.

For the CDR3, the DNA is TGTGCCAGCAGCTTTGGGGTGGGACAGGGTCCTGGAAACACCATATATTTT. It codes for CASSFGVGQGPGNTIYF. The chain uses TRBV7-2 and TRBJ1-3; 9 nucleotides match TRBD1. Germline V lookup: CDR1 SGHTA, CDR2 FQGNSA. Trimming at V came to 3 bases and at J to 2 bases, leaving 8 bases not matched to a gene. The CDR3 has 17 amino acids.

The chain employs TRBV5-1 and TRBJ1-2, with 8 positions matching TRBD1. CDR1 SGHRS and CDR2 YFSETQ come from the germline V gene. The CDR3 runs 14 residues. V was pared by 4 bases and J by 8 bases, with 10 bases of the junction left unmatched. In DNA form, the CDR3 reads TGCGCCAGCAGCGCAGGTCAGGGGGCTAAAGGCTACACCTTC. The encoded protein is CASSAGQGAKGYTF.

Comment on this clonotype: Possible read error: a much larger clone is one base away. The rearrangement uses TRBV25-1 and TRBJ1-1, with a weak D call TRBD1 (6 bases). Germline V gives CDR1 MGHDK, CDR2 SYGVNS. Deletions cut 4 bases from V and 8 bases from J, with 14 bases between. This CDR3 has 13 amino acids. The CDR3 loop reads CASSGPGGAEAFF. CDR3 in DNA: TGTGCCAGCAGTGGTCCCGGGGGGGCCGAAGCTTTCTTT. The full variable domain, completed using reference TRBV25-1 and TRBJ1-1, is EADIYQTPRYLVIGTGKKITLECSQTMGHDKMYWYQQDPGMELHLIHYSYGVNSTEKGDLSSESTVSRIRTEHFPLTLESARPSHTSQYLCASSGPGGAEAFFGQGTRLTVV.

In this sample, this clonotype turned up many times. Here the CDR3 DNA reads TGTGCCAGCAGCTTAGGACACCAAGGGCTTGGCTACACCTTC. Its translation is CASSLGHQGLGYTF. J is TRBJ1-2 and V is TRBV2; the D gene is possibly TRBD1 (5 bases). This CDR3 is 14 amino acids long. CDR1 SNHLY and CDR2 FYNNEI come from the germline V gene. V lost 6 bases, J lost 7 bases, and 18 bases lay in between.

The chain employs TRBV10-3 and TRBJ2-7, with 10 bases identical to TRBD2. Germline V CDR1 and CDR2: ENHRY, SYGVKD. The J segment lost 1 base and the V segment lost 3 bases, leaving 6 bases of the junction unmatched. The CDR3 consists of 16 residues. The CDR3 loop is CAISDLLAGASYEQYF. The CDR3, as DNA: TGTGCCATCAGTGACCTCCTAGCGGGGGCTTCCTACGAGCAGTACTTC.

CDR3 DNA: TGTGCCACCAGTGACATCGGGAGGCGGGAGGGCCCCCAGCAGTTCTTC. This codes for CATSDIGRREGPQQFF. V gene TRBV24-1 combines with J gene TRBJ2-1; 9 bases match TRBD2. The germline CDR1 and CDR2 sequences are KGHDR and SFDVKD. V lost 4 bases, J lost 11 bases, and 14 bases stayed unmatched. This CDR3 comprises 16 residues.

This clonotype has a handful of counts. The rearrangement links TRBV19 to TRBJ2-7; 7 bases are shared with TRBD1. Germline V gene data show CDR1 as LNHDA and CDR2 as SQIVND (reference sequence). This CDR3 contains 14 residues. The ends lost 5 bases at V and 3 bases at J; junction bases unmatched: 7. This CDR3 is CASSPTGANYEQYF. The CDR3 DNA is TGTGCCAGTAGTCCTACAGGGGCCAACTACGAGCAGTACTTC. Variable domain in full (rest from reference TRBV19 and TRBJ2-7): DGGITQSPKYLFRKEGQNVTLSCEQNLNHDAMYWYRQDPGQGLRLIYYSQIVNDFQKGDIAEGYSVSREKKESFPLTVTSAQKNPTAFYLCASSPTGANYEQYFGPGTRLTVT.

Details on this clonotype: The junction departs from germline at one end; a sequencing error may be responsible. The genes are TRBV9 and TRBJ2-7; possible D gene TRBD1, 6 bases. CDR3 length equals 14 residues. Per germline, CDR1 SGDLS and CDR2 YYNGEE. The CDR3: CASSGERGNYEQYF. In DNA, the CDR3 is TGCGCCAGCAGTGGTGAGAGGGGGAACTACGAGCAGTACTTC. The variable domain in full, completed from reference TRBV9 and TRBJ2-7, reads DSGVTQTPKHLITATGQRVTLRCSPRSGDLSVYWYQQSLDQGLQFLIQYYNGEERAKGNILERFSAQQFPDLHSELNLSSLELGDSALYFCASSGERGNYEQYFGPGTRLTVT.

This chain uses TRBV4-1 with TRBJ2-2; no clear D gene. The CDR3 is 13 amino acids. V was shortened by 5 bases and J by 6 bases, with 10 bases between the two germline ends. Looked up from germline, CDR1 is MGHRA and CDR2 is YSYEKL. CDR3 sequence: CASSDPFPGELFF. For the CDR3, the DNA is TGCGCCAGCAGCGATCCGTTTCCCGGGGAGCTGTTTTTT.

The rearrangement joins TRBV7-6 to TRBJ2-5; no firm D call. From germline, CDR1 is SGHVS and CDR2 FNYEAQ. Trimming removed 2 bases from V and 5 bases from J, with 9 bases in between. The CDR3 contains 13 residues. Here the CDR3 DNA reads TGTGCCAGCAGCTTAAGGACCCGGGAGACCCAGTACTTC. Protein product: CASSLRTRETQYF.

This clonotype appeared a few times. The chain employs TRBV10-3 and TRBJ1-6; no clear D gene. This CDR3 contains 15 residues. The V gene's germline CDR1 is ENHRY and CDR2 SYGVKD. V was cut by 3 bases and J by 0 bases, with 6 bases left in between. The CDR3 DNA is TGTGCCATCAGTGAATCAATCTCCTATAATTCACCCCTCCACTTT. Translation: CAISESISYNSPLHF.

This clonotype was counted a few times. The chain joins TRBV7-8 to TRBJ2-7, with D maybe TRBD1 (5 bases). The CDR3 is 16 amino acids. Trimming took 1 base from V and 6 from J, leaving 19 bases between them. Germline loops: CDR1 SGHVS, CDR2 FQNEAQ. DNA of the CDR3: TGTGCCAGCAGCTTAGAACGAGGTGGGCAGGGATTCGAGCAGTACTTC. Its protein is CASSLERGGQGFEQYF.